Presented here are 18 T cell receptor beta chains from one specimen sequenced in a study of identical twins. TCRdb used MiXCR to reprocess the 5' RACE reads, holding one entry per CDR3 protein. The sample carries approximately 490,000 distinct CDR3 sequences, around 24% recorded once. These data also featured in a second study, about yellow fever vaccine responses in identical twins.

The sequenced sample was CD4+ T cells sorted from blood. These receptor sequences come from a woman between 18 and 29 years old in good health.

This sequence joins TRBV7-6 and TRBJ2-5; 14 bases are shared with TRBD2. The V segment lost 2 bases and the J segment 5 bases; nucleotides outside the gene matches: 7. This CDR3 has 17 residues. Germline V lookup: CDR1 SGHVS, CDR2 FNYEAQ. CDR3 DNA: TGTGCCAGCAGCTTACCGGGACTAGCGGGAGTTGGGGAGACCCAGTACTTC. Protein sequence: CASSLPGLAGVGETQYF.

A few counts support this clonotype. In DNA form, the CDR3 reads TGCGCCAGCAGCTTTCGGACTGGCGGAGGCAATGAGCAGTTCTTC. Amino acids: CASSFRTGGGNEQFF. The chain carries TRBV5-1 and TRBJ2-1, with D perhaps TRBD2 (5 bases). V was shortened by 2 bases and J by 6 bases, with 15 bases between the two germline ends. The V gene's germline CDR1 is SGHRS and CDR2 YFSETQ. The CDR3 spans 15 residues.

In its sample, this clonotype was seen a few times. The CDR3 protein is CASSPKRTSGSTDTQYF. The CDR3 DNA follows: TGTGCCAGCAGCCCCAAAAGGACTAGCGGGAGCACAGATACGCAGTATTTT. The genes are TRBV7-9 and TRBJ2-3; 11 bases fit TRBD2. V lost 5 bases, J lost 0 bases, and 7 bases stayed unmatched. The germline gives CDR1 SEHNR, CDR2 FQNEAQ (reference sequence). CDR3 length: 17 amino acids.

The rearrangement joins TRBV29-1 to TRBJ2-3; maybe TRBD1 (6 bases). The germline gives CDR1 SQVTM, CDR2 ANQGSEA. The CDR3 loop spans 12 amino acids. The V end was cut by 7 bases, the J end by 5 bases, with 13 bases between. The DNA of the CDR3 is TGCAGCGCTCACAGGGTTGGAGATACGCAGTATTTT. Residues: CSAHRVGDTQYF.

This clonotype was recorded once. The J gene is TRBJ2-1, the V gene TRBV6-5, with 8 bases that match TRBD2. V lost 0 bases, J lost 1 base, and 5 bases stayed unmatched. Germline loops: CDR1 MNHEY, CDR2 SVGAGI. This CDR3 contains 17 residues. The CDR3 loop reads CASSYSSVAGSYNEQFF. The CDR3 DNA follows: TGTGCCAGCAGTTACTCGTCGGTAGCGGGGTCCTACAATGAGCAGTTCTTC.

The chain carries TRBV18 and TRBJ2-3; 8 bases are a match to TRBD1. With V trimmed by 4 bases and J by 1 base, 1 base remained unmatched. Germline-derived CDR1 and CDR2 are KGHSH and LQKENI. The CDR3 runs to 14 residues. CDR3 coding DNA: TGTGCCAGCTCACGACAGGGGCGCACAGATACGCAGTATTTT. The encoded protein is CASSRQGRTDTQYF. Based on the CDR3 plus reference TRBV18 and TRBJ2-3, the full variable domain is NAGVMQNPRHLVRRRGQEARLRCSPMKGHSHVYWYRQLPEEGLKFMVYLQKENIIDESGMPKERFSAEFPKEGPSILRIQQVVRGDSAAYFCASSRQGRTDTQYFGPGTRLTVL.

The chain employs TRBV11-2 and TRBJ2-1, with 11 bases matching TRBD1. With V trimmed by 1 base and J by 4 bases, 6 bases remained unmatched. In germline, CDR1 is SGHAT, CDR2 FQNNGV. CDR3 size: 17 residues. The CDR3 spells CASSLGVGTGGYNEQFF. CDR3 in DNA: TGTGCCAGCAGCTTAGGGGTTGGGACAGGGGGGTACAATGAGCAGTTCTTC. Together with reference TRBV11-2 and TRBJ2-1, the CDR3 gives the full variable domain: EAGVAQSPRYKIIEKRQSVAFWCNPISGHATLYWYQQILGQGPKLLIQFQNNGVVDDSQLPKDRFSAERLKGVDSTLKIQPAKLEDSAVYLCASSLGVGTGGYNEQFFGPGTRLTVL.

The chain joins TRBV7-6 to TRBJ2-7; D unclear. The germline V gene has CDR1 SGHVS and CDR2 FNYEAQ. Deletions cut 1 base from V and 6 bases from J, with 13 bases between. This CDR3 contains 14 residues. The CDR3: CASSLELRTGEQYF. CDR3 bases: TGTGCCAGCAGCTTAGAGTTACGGACGGGCGAGCAGTACTTC.

V usage is TRBV18 and J usage is TRBJ2-3, with 10 bases that match TRBD2. V gave up 0 bases and J gave up 4 bases; unmatched junction bases: 4. The CDR3 runs 16 residues. Germline CDR1 is KGHSH and CDR2 is LQKENI. Here the CDR3 DNA reads TGTGCCAGCTCACCACCTACTAGCGGGAACGCAGATACGCAGTATTTT. Encoded protein: CASSPPTSGNADTQYF.

This clonotype was recorded a few times. The chain joins TRBV24-1 to TRBJ2-7, with D hard to call. The CDR3 length is 13 residues. CDR1 and CDR2 (germline): KGHDR, SFDVKD. Trimming shortened V by 6 bases and J by 0 bases, and 8 bases separated the two germline ends. The CDR3 here is CATSSAHSYEQYF. Written as DNA, the CDR3 is TGTGCCACCAGTAGCGCCCACTCCTACGAGCAGTACTTC.

On this clonotype itself: One junction end disagrees with the germline gene, perhaps due to a read error. The rearrangement links TRBV12-3 or TRBV12-4 to TRBJ2-1; 8 nucleotides agree with TRBD1. The CDR3 runs 13 residues. CDR3 sequence: CASRLLMGTGPNF. The CDR3 DNA reads TGTGCCAGCAGACTGCTTATGGGGACAGGACCCAACTTC.

This sequence joins TRBV2 and TRBJ1-2; D gene uncertain. V lost 9 bases, J lost 0 bases, and 14 bases lay in between. The CDR3 is 14 residues long. CDR1 and CDR2 from the germline V gene are SNHLY and FYNNEI. CDR3: CASKSRTANYGYTF. CDR3 coding DNA: TGTGCCAGTAAGAGCCGAACAGCTAACTATGGCTACACCTTC.

This clonotype appeared a few times. The chain carries TRBV12-3 or TRBV12-4 and TRBJ2-7; D not resolved. CDR3 length: 12 residues. Between the trimmed V and J ends, which lost 3 bases and 3 bases, there was a span of 6 bases. In DNA, the CDR3 is TGTGCCAGCAGTTTTTCTGGCTACGAGCAGTACGTC. Amino acids: CASSFSGYEQYV.

The gene calls are TRBV6-5 and TRBJ2-5; 8 bases are a match to TRBD1. CDR1 and CDR2 (germline): MNHEY, SVGAGI. J lost 4 bases, V lost 0 bases, and 1 base had no gene match. CDR3 size: 14 residues. CDR3 DNA sequence: TGTGCCAGCAGTTACTCCGACAGGGGAGAGACCCAGTACTTC. Translating it yields CASSYSDRGETQYF.

This clonotype was found a few times. This rearrangement joins TRBV28 to TRBJ1-1; tentative D call: TRBD1 (5 bases). The ends were cut back, 8 bases at V and 2 bases at J, with 18 bases in the middle. The CDR3 is 15 residues long. Germline values: CDR1 MDHEN, CDR2 SYDVKM. The CDR3 spells CASRWGLGGNTEAFF. DNA for the CDR3: TGTGCCAGCCGATGGGGTCTCGGGGGAAACACTGAAGCTTTCTTT.

The table lists this clonotype with a few counts. This chain joins TRBV14 and TRBJ2-5, with 8 bases that match TRBD1. Germline V gene lookup returns CDR1 SGHDN and CDR2 FVKESK. V was clipped by 4 bases and J by 5 bases; unmatched bases: 12. This CDR3 contains 16 residues. This CDR3 reads CASSRPGTGFRETQYF. CDR3 DNA: TGTGCCAGCAGCCGTCCCGGGACAGGTTTTCGGGAGACCCAGTACTTC.

This sequence joins TRBV9 and TRBJ2-2, with D unclear. Germline CDR1 reads SGDLS; CDR2 reads YYNGEE. The CDR3 length is 16 residues. Trimming removed 0 bases at V and 4 bases at J, with 13 bases between. The DNA for the CDR3 is TGTGCCAGCAGCGTAGGGATGGCTTCAGCCACCGGGGAGCTGTTTTTT. Residues: CASSVGMASATGELFF.

The rearrangement uses TRBV7-3 and TRBJ2-3, with D unresolved. Trimming left V 4 bases short and J 1 base short, with 6 bases between. CDR3 length: 13 residues. CDR1 is SGHTA and CDR2 is FQGTGA in the germline V gene. CDR3 protein: CASSSVRTDTQYF. The DNA of the CDR3 is TGTGCCAGCAGCTCCGTACGCACAGATACGCAGTATTTT.